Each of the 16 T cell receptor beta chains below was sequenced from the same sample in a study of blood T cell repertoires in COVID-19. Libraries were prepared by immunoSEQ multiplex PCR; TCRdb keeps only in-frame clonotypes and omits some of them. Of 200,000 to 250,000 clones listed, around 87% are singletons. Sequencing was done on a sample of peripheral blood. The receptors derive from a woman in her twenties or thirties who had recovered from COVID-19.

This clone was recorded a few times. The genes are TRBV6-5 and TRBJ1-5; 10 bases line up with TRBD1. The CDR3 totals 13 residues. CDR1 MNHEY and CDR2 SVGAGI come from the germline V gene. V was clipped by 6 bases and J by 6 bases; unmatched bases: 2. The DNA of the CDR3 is TGTGCCAGCAGAGGACAGGGGGTTCAGCCCCAGCATTTT. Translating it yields CASRGQGVQPQHF.

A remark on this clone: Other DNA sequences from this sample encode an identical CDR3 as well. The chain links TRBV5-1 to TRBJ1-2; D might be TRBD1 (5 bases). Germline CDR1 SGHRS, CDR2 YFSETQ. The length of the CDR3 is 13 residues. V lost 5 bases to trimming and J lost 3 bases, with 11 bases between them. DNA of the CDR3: TGCGCCAGCAGTGGTCAGGGTGACTATGGCTACACCTTC. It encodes CASSGQGDYGYTF.

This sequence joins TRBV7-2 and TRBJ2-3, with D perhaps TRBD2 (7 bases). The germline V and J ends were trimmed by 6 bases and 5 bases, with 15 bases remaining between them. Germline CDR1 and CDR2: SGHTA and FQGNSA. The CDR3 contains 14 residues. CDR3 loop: CASRLGGAIDTQYF. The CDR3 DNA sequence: TGTGCCAGCAGGTTGGGGGGGGCGATAGATACGCAGTATTTT.

CDR3 bases: TGTGCCAGCAGTGGGTCCGGGGGGACATACAATGAGCAGTTCTTC. Its translation is CASSGSGGTYNEQFF. The chain has TRBV6-4 and TRBJ2-1; tentatively, D is TRBD2 (7 bases). CDR1 and CDR2 (germline): MRHNA, SNTAGT. CDR3 length: 15 residues. The ends were cut back, 4 bases at V and 4 bases at J, with 14 bases in the middle.

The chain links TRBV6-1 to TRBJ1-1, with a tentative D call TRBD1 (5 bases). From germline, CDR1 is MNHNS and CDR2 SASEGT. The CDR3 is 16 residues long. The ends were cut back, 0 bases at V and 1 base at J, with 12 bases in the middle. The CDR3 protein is CASSEALPRANTEAFF. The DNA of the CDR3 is TGTGCCAGCAGTGAAGCGCTTCCCAGGGCGAACACTGAAGCTTTCTTT.

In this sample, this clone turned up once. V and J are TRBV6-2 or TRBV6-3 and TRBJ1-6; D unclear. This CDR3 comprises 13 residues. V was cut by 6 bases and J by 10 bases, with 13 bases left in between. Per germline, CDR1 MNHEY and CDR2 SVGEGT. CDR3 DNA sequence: TGTGCCAGCAGCACCGGGAAGGGATCACCCCTCCACTTT. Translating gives CASSTGKGSPLHF.

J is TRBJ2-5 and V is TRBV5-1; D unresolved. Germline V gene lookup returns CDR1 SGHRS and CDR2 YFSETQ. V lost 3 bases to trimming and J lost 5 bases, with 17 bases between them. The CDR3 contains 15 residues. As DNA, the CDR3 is TGCGCCAGCAGCTATACGGTTGGGCCTTATGAGACCCAGTACTTC. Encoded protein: CASSYTVGPYETQYF.

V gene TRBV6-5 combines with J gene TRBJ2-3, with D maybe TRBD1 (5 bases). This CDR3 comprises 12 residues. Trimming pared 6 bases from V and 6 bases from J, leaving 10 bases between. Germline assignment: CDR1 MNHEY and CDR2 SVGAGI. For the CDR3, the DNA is TGTGCCAGCAGGATAGGGGTGGATACGCAGTATTTT. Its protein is CASRIGVDTQYF.

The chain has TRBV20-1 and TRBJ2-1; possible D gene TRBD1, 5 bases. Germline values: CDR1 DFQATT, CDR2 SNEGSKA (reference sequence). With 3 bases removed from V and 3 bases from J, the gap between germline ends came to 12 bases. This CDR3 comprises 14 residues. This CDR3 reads CSASGQGSYNEQFF. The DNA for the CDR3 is TGCAGTGCTAGTGGCCAGGGAAGCTACAATGAGCAGTTCTTC.

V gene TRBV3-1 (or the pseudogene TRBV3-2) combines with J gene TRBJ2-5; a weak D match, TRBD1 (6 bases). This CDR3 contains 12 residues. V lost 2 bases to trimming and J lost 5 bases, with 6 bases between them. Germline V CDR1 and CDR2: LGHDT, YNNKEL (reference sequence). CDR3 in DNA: TGTGCCAGCAGCCAACAGGGGGAGACCCAGTACTTC. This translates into CASSQQGETQYF.

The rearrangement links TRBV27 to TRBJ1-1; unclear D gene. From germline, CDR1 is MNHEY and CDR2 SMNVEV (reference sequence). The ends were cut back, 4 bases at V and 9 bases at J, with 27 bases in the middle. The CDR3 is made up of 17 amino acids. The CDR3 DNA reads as TGTGCCAGCAGTTCCGGGGTCTTAGCAGTCAGCCCCCTCAAAGCTTTCTTT. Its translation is CASSSGVLAVSPLKAFF.

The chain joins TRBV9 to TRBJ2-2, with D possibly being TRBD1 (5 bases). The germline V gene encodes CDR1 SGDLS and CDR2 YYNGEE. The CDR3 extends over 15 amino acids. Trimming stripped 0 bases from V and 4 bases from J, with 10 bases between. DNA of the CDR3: TGTGCCAGCAGCGTAGGAATAGGGGCCACCGGGGAGCTGTTTTTT. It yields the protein CASSVGIGATGELFF.

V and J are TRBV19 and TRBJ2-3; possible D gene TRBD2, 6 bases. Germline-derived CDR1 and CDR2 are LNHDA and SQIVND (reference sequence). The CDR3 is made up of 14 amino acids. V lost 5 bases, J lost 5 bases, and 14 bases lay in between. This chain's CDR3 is CASSPDWRGDTQYF. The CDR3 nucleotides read TGTGCCAGTAGTCCTGATTGGAGGGGAGATACGCAGTATTTT.

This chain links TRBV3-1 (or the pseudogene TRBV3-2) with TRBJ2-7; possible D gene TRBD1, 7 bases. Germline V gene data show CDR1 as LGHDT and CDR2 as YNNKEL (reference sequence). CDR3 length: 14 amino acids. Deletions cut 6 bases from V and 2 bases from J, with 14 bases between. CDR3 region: CASRPSGGPYEQYF. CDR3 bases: TGTGCCAGCAGACCCTCAGGGGGGCCCTACGAGCAGTACTTC.

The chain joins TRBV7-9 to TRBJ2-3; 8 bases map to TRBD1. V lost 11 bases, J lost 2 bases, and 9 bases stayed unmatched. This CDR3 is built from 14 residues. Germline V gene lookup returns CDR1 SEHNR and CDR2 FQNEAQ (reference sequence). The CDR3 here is CAGQQGVLTDTQYF. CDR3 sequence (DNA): TGTGCCGGGCAACAGGGGGTGCTCACAGATACGCAGTATTTT.

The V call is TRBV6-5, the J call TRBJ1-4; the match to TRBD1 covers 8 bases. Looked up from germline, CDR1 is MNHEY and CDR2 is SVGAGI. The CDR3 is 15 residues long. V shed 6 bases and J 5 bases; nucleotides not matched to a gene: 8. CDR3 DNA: TGTGCCAGCAGGAGGGGACAGGCCCTAAATGAAAAACTGTTTTTT. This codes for CASRRGQALNEKLFF.